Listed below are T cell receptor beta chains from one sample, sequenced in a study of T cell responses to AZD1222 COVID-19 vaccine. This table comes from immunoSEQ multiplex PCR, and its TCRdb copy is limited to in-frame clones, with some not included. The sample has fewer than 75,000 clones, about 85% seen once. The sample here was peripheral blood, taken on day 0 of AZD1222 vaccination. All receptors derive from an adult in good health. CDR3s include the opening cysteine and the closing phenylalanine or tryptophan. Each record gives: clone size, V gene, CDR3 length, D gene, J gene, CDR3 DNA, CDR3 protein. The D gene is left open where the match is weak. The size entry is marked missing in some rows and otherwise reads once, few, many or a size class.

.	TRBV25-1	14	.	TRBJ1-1	TGTGCCAGCAGGGACAGAACAACGAACACTGAAGCTTTCTTT	CASRDRTTNTEAFF
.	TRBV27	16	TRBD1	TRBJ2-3	TGTGCCAGCAGCATTCCGGGACAGGGACGCACAGATACGCAGTATTTT	CASSIPGQGRTDTQYF
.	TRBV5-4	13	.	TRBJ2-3	TGTGCCAGCAGCTCACTAAACGCAGATACGCAGTATTTT	CASSSLNADTQYF
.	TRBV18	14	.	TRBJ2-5	TGTGCCAGCTCACCACACCCTGGGGGAGAGACCCAGTACTTC	CASSPHPGGETQYF
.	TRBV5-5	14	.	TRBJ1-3	TGTGCCAGCAGCTTTCAGGACTCTGGAAACACCATATATTTT	CASSFQDSGNTIYF
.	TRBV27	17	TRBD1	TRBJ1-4	TGTGCCAGCAGTTCAAGTCCCGGGACAGGGTCGAGAGAAAAACTGTTTTTT	CASSSSPGTGSREKLFF
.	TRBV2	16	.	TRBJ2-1	TGTGCCAGCAGTGCCCAGCTGCCCCTATCCTACAATGAGCAGTTCTTC	CASSAQLPLSYNEQFF
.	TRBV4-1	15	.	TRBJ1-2	TGCGCCAGCAGCCAGTCCGGACCCGGAGGATATGGCTACACCTTC	CASSQSGPGGYGYTF
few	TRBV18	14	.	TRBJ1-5	TGTGCCAGCTCACCACAGGGTTCAGATCAGCCCCAGCATTTT	CASSPQGSDQPQHF
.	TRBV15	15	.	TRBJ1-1	TGTGCCACCAGCAGAGAAAGAAATCCGAACACTGAAGCTTTCTTT	CATSRERNPNTEAFF
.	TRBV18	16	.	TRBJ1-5	TGTGCCAGCTCACCACCGGGGACAAGAAGCAATCAGCCCCAGCATTTT	CASSPPGTRSNQPQHF
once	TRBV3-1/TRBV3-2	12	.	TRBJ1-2	TGTGCCAGCAGTCCAGACAGATATGGCTACACCTTC	CASSPDRYGYTF
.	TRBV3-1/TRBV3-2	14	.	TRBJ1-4	TGTGCCAGCAGCCCCCCCTATTCTAATGAAAAACTGTTTTTT	CASSPPYSNEKLFF
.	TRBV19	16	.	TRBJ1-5	TGTGCCAGTAGTTTACAGGGACATAATAGCAATCAGCCCCAGCATTTT	CASSLQGHNSNQPQHF
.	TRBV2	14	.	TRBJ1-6	TGTGCCAGCAGTGAAGAGGGAGTAAATTCACCCCTCCACTTT	CASSEEGVNSPLHF
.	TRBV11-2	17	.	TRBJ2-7	TGTGCCAGCAGCCCGCGTCATGGGGTTGTCAACACCTACGAGCAGTACTTC	CASSPRHGVVNTYEQYF
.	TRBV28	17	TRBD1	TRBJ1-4	TGTGCCAGCAGTCCCCTCGGAGGGGGCCTAGCGAAGGGAGAACTGTTTTTT	CASSPLGGGLAKGELFF
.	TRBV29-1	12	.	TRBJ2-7	TGCAGCGTTTGGCAGGGAGCCTACGAGCAGTACTTC	CSVWQGAYEQYF
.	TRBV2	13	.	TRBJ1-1	TGTGCCAGCAGTGCCGGCCCGAACACTGAAGCTTTCTTT	CASSAGPNTEAFF
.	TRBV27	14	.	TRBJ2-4	TGTGCCAGCAGTTTATGGGTAGGGGCAAACATTCAGTACTTC	CASSLWVGANIQYF
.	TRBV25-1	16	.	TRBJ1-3	TGTGCCAGCAGTGACCTCGTTGCAGGGGCAGGAAACACCATATATTTT	CASSDLVAGAGNTIYF
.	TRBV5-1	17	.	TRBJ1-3	TGCGCCAGCAGCCGCGGGCGTCAGACAGGCTCTGGAAACACCATATATTTT	CASSRGRQTGSGNTIYF
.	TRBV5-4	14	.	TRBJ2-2	TGTGCCAGCAGCGCCCTAAGGTTCACCGGGGAGCTGTTTTTT	CASSALRFTGELFF
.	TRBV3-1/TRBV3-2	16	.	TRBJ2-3	TGTGCCAGCAGCCCCCCAGGAAGGGGTACCACAGATACGCAGTATTTT	CASSPPGRGTTDTQYF
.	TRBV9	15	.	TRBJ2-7	TGTGCCAGCAGCGTGGCCCAGGCCCTACCGTACGAGCAGTACTTC	CASSVAQALPYEQYF
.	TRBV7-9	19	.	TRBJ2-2	TGTGCCAGCAGCTTGGGACCCCACACACAGACAGAAATCACCGGGGAGCTGTTTTTT	CASSLGPHTQTEITGELFF
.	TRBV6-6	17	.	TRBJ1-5	TGTGCCAGCAGTCCTCTCAGTCAGGGATATAGCAATCAGCCCCAGCATTTT	CASSPLSQGYSNQPQHF
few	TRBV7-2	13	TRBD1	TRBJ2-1	TGTGCCAGCAGCCGGACAGGGAATGGCGAGCAGTTCTTC	CASSRTGNGEQFF
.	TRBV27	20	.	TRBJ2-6	TGTGCCAGCAGTCCACGGCCGGCGGGGTTGAAAACATCTGGGGCCAACGTCCTGACTTTC	CASSPRPAGLKTSGANVLTF
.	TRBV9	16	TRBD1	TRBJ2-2	TGTGCCAGCACCAGGACAGGGGGCTTCCCGGCCGGGGAGCTGTTTTTT	CASTRTGGFPAGELFF
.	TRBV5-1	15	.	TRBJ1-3	TGCGCCAGCAGCTTGGAGGGTTTCTCTGGAAACACCATATATTTT	CASSLEGFSGNTIYF
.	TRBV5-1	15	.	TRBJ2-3	TGCGCCAGCAGCTTGGACGGGGTTAGCACAGATACGCAGTATTTT	CASSLDGVSTDTQYF